The clone carrying this T cell receptor (beta chain) was seen a few times. Per the original data handling: The assay estimated nucleated cells by amplifying reference gene primers. Sequencing was performed with immunoSEQ multiplex PCR; in TCRdb, only in-frame clones are kept and a portion is missing. That table supplies the V and J calls and clone size; D and trimming were determined from the DNA. The sample lists more than 100,000 clones, about 87% seen once, with less than 4.5% in the top ten. Germline assignment: CDR1 SNHLY and CDR2 FYNNEI. The J segment lost 7 bases and the V segment lost 6 bases, leaving 12 bases of the junction unmatched. The CDR3 loop spans 15 amino acids. The sample belongs to a study of blood T cell repertoires in COVID-19.

The receptor comes from a woman in her sixties with acute or convalescent COVID-19. The sample taken for sequencing was peripheral blood. The chain combines TRBV2 with TRBJ2-3; 8 nucleotides agree with TRBD1. The CDR3 coding sequence is TGTGCCAGCAGAGGTTCTGGGACAGGCGTCTATACGCAGTATTTT. Amino acids: CASRGSGTGVYTQYF. Together with reference TRBV2 and TRBJ2-3, the CDR3 gives the full variable domain: EPEVTQTPSHQVTQMGQEVILRCVPISNHLYFYWYRQILGQKVEFLVSFYNNEISEKSEIFDDQFSVERPDGSNFTLKIRSTKLEDSAMYFCASRGSGTGVYTQYFGPGTRLTVL.